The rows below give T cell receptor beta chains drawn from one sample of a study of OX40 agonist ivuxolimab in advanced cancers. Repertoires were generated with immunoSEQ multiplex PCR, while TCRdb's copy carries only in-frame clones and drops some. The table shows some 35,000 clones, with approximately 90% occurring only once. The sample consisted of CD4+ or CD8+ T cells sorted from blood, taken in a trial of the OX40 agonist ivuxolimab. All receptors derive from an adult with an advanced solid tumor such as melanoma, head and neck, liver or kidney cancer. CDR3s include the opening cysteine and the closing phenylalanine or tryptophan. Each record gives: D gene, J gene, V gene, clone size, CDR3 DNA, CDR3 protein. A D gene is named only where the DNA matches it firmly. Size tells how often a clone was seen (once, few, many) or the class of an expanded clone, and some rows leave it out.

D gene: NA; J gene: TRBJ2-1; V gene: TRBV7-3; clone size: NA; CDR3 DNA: TGTGCCAGCAGCCCGACTGTCCAAAGCTCCTACAATGAGCAGTTCTTC; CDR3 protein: CASSPTVQSSYNEQFF
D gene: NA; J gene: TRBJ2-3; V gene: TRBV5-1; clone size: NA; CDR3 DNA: TGCGCCAGCAGCCCACTGAGGGCCACAGATACGCAGTATTTT; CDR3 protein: CASSPLRATDTQYF
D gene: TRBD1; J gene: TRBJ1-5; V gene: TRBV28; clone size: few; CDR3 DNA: TGTGCCAGCAGTCCGGGGACAGGGCATCAGCCCCAGCATTTT; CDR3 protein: CASSPGTGHQPQHF
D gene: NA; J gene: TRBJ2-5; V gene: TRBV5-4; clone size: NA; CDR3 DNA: TGTGCCAGCAGCTTGGCCGGGGTCAGGGCCCTAGAGACCCAGTACTTC; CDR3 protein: CASSLAGVRALETQYF
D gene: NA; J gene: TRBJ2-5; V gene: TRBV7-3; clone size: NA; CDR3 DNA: TGTGCCAGCAGCTCTACTAGCTACGAGACCCAGTACTTC; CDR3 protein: CASSSTSYETQYF
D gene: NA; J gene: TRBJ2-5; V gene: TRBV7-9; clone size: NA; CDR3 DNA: TGTGCCAGCAGCTTAGGGCAGGGGGGGACGAAGACCCAGTACTTC; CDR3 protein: CASSLGQGGTKTQYF
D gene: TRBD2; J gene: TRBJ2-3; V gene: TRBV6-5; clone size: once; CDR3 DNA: TGTGCCAGCAGTTACTCGACTAGCATAGGGTTTACGCAGTATTTT; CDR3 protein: CASSYSTSIGFTQYF
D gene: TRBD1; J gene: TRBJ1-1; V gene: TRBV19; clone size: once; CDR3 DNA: TGTGCCAGTAGTTTGCCGGGACAGGGACAAGCTTTCTTT; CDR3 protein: CASSLPGQGQAFF
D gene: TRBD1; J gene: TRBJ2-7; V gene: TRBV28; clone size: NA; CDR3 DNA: TGTGCCAGCAGTTCTTTGGGGGAGGACAGGGGGTCCTACGAGCAGTACTTC; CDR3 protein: CASSSLGEDRGSYEQYF
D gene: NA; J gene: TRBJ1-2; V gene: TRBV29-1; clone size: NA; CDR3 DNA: TGCAGCGTTGAAGGCTCGGGAAATGGCTACACCTTC; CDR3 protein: CSVEGSGNGYTF
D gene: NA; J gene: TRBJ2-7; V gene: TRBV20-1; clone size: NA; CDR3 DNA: TGCAGTGCTAGGATTCTTTACGAGCAGTACTTC; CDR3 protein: CSARILYEQYF
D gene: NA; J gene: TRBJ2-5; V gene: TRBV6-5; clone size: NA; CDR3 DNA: TGTGCCAGCAGTTACTCAGTGGGAGCACAACAAGAGACCCAGTACTTC; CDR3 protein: CASSYSVGAQQETQYF
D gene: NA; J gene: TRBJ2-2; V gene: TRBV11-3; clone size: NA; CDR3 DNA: TGTGCCAGCAGCTTAGATGTGGGTACCGGGGAGCTGTTTTTT; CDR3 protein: CASSLDVGTGELFF
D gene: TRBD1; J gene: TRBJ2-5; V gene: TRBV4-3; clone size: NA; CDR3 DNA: TGCGCCAGCAGCCGAAGGGAAGGGGGCACAGAGACCCAGTACTTC; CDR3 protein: CASSRREGGTETQYF
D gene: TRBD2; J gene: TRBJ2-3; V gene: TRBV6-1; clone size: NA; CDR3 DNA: TGTGCCAGCAGTGAAGCTTACGGTAGCGGGAATACGCAGTATTTT; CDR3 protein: CASSEAYGSGNTQYF
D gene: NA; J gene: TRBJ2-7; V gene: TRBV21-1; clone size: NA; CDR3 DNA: TGTGCCAGCAGCAAAGGGACAGACGACTACGAGCAGTACTTC; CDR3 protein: CASSKGTDDYEQYF
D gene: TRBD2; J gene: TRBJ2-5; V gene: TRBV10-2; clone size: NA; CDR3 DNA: TGCGCCAGTTCTCCTGGGTTGACTAGCGGGAGGGAAGCCCAGTACTTC; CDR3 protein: CASSPGLTSGREAQYF
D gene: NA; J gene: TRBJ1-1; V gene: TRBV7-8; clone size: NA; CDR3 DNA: TGTGCCAGCAGCTTTCAGGGGCAGGGGACTGAAGCTTTCTTT; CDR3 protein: CASSFQGQGTEAFF
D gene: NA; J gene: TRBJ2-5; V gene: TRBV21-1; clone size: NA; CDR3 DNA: TGTGCCAGCAGCAAGGGACTAGCGGGAGTAGAGACCCAGTACTTC; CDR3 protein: CASSKGLAGVETQYF
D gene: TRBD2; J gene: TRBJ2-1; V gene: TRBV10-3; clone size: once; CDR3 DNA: TGTGCCATCAGTGAGTCACGACTAGCGGGCTCCTACAATGAGCAGTTCTTC; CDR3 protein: CAISESRLAGSYNEQFF
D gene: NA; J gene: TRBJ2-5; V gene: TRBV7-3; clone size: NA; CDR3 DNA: TGTGCCAGCAGCTTAACTCTTGGGTCCCTGTACTTC; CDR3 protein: CASSLTLGSLYF
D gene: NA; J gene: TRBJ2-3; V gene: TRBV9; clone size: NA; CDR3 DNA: TGTGCCAGCAGCGTAGACGGGATCACAGATACGCAGTATTTT; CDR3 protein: CASSVDGITDTQYF
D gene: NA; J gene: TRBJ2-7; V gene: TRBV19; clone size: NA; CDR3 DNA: TGTGCCAGTAGCGACAGTGAGGTAACCTACGAGCAGTACTTC; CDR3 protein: CASSDSEVTYEQYF
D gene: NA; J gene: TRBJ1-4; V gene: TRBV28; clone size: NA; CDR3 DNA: TGTGCCAGCAGTTTATCAGTGGCTAATGAAAAACTGTTTTTT; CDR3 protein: CASSLSVANEKLFF
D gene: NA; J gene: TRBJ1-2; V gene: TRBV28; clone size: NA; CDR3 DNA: TGTGCCAGCAGTTTAAGAAGAAGTGGCGGCTACACCTTC; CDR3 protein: CASSLRRSGGYTF
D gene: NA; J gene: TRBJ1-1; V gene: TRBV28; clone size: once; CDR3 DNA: TGTGCCAGCAGTTTATTCAGGGTTACTGAAGCTTTCTTT; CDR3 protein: CASSLFRVTEAFF
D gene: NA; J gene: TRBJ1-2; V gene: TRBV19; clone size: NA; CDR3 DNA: TGTGCCAGTAGTCCCCCCCGCCAGGGACACACCTTC; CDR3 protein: CASSPPRQGHTF
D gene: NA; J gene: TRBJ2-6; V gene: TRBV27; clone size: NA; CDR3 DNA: TGTGCCAGCAGTGAACGGACATCCTCTGGGGCCAACGTCCTGACTTTC; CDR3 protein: CASSERTSSGANVLTF